This TCR beta chain derives from a study of Ad26.COV2.S vaccination and SARS-CoV-2 variants. Assay used: immunoSEQ multiplex PCR; TCRdb lists only in-frame clones, some missing. The profile covers 300,000 to 400,000 clones, with almost 90% appearing a single time and about 5% taken by the ten largest. Treatment given: over 15 received Ad26.COV2.S at low or high dose, single or two shots; 5 received placebo; per-sample allocation not given. Collection of samples fell on day 63 after the first vaccine or placebo injection. Study outcomes and limitations: Quantification of TCR breadth and depth may have yielded underestimates of total T cell responses.

V gave up 2 bases and J gave up 5 bases, with 16 bases separating them. This CDR3 is 15 amino acids long. CDR1 SGDLS and CDR2 YYNGEE come from the germline V gene. Concerning this clone: The antigen remains unidentified.

The rearrangement uses TRBV9 and TRBJ1-1; the D is unclear. Sequenced material: peripheral blood, taken in a trial of Ad26.COV2.S vaccine versus placebo. This receptor was identified in a person aged 18-60 years who received the Ad26.COV2.S COVID-19 vaccine or a placebo. The CDR3 here is CASSVYEGGGTEAFF. The CDR3 DNA reads as TGTGCCAGCAGCGTGTATGAGGGTGGAGGGACTGAAGCTTTCTTT.